This T cell receptor beta chain stems from a study of immune cell composition in non-small cell lung cancer. Using immunoSEQ multiplex PCR, the repertoire was profiled, and TCRdb retains in-frame clones only, with some absent. The repertoire holds 2,500 to 3,000 clones, with about four fifths as singletons. The germline gives CDR1 MNHEY, CDR2 SVGAGI. This CDR3 contains 14 residues. Trimming took 7 bases from V and 3 from J; bases not matched to a gene: 7. This receptor was identified in a human donor with non-small cell lung cancer. The specimen was lung tumor tissue. The chain employs TRBV6-5 and TRBJ1-1, with 8 bases aligning to TRBD1. The CDR3 region is CASNHLTGDTEAFF. The CDR3 DNA follows: TGTGCCAGCAACCATTTGACAGGGGACACTGAAGCTTTCTTT.